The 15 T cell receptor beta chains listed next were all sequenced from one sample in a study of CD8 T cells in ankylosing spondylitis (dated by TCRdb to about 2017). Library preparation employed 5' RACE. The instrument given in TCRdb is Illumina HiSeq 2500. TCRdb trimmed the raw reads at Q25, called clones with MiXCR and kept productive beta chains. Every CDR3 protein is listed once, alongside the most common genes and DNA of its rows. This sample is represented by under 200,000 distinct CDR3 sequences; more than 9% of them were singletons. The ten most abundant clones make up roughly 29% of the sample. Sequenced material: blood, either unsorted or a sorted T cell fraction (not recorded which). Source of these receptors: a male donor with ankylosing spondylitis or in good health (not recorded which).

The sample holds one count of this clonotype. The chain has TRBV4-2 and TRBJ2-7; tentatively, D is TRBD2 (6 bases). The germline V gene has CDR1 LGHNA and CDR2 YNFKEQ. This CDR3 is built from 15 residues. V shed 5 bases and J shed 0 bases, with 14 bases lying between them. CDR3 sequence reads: CASSDIAVTSYEQYF. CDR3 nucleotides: TGTGCCAGCAGCGATATAGCGGTAACCTCCTACGAGCAGTACTTC.

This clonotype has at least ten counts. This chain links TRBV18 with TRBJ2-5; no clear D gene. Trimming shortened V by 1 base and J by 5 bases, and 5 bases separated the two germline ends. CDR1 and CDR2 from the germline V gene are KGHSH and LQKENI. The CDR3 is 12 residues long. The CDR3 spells CASSPRQETQYF. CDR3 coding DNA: TGTGCCAGCTCACCACGTCAGGAGACCCAGTACTTC.

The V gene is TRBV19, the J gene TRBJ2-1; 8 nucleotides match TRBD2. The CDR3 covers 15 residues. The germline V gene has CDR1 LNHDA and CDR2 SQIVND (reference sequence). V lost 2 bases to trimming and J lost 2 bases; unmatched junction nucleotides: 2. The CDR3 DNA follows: TGTGCCAGTAGTATAATAGCGGGACCCTACAATGAGCAGTTCTTC. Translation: CASSIIAGPYNEQFF.

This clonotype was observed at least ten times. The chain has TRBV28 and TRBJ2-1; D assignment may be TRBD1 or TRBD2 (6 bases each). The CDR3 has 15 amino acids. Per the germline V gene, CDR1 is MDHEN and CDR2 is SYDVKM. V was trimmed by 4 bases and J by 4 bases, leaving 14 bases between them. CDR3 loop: CASSSTRTAYNEQFF. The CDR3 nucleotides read TGTGCCAGCAGTTCGACTAGGACAGCTTACAATGAGCAGTTCTTC. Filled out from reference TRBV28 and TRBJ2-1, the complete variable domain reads DVKVTQSSRYLVKRTGEKVFLECVQDMDHENMFWYRQDPGLGLRLIYFSYDVKMKEKGDIPEGYSVSREKKERFSLILESASTNQTSMYLCASSSTRTAYNEQFFGPGTRLTVL.

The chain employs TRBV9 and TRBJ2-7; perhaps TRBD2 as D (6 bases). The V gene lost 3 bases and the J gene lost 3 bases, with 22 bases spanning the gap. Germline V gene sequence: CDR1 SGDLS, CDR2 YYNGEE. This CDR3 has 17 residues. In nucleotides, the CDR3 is TGTGCCAGCAGCGCCTCCCCCGGGGACTCTGCTTTCTACGAGCAGTACTTC. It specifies CASSASPGDSAFYEQYF. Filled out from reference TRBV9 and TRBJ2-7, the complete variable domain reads DSGVTQTPKHLITATGQRVTLRCSPRSGDLSVYWYQQSLDQGLQFLIQYYNGEERAKGNILERFSAQQFPDLHSELNLSSLELGDSALYFCASSASPGDSAFYEQYFGPGTRLTVT.

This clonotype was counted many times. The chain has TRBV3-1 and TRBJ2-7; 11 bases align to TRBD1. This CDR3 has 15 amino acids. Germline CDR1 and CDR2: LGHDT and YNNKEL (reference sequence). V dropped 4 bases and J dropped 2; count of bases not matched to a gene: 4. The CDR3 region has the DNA TGTGCCAGCAGCCTTGCGGGACAGGGGGCCTACGAGCAGTACTTC. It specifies CASSLAGQGAYEQYF.

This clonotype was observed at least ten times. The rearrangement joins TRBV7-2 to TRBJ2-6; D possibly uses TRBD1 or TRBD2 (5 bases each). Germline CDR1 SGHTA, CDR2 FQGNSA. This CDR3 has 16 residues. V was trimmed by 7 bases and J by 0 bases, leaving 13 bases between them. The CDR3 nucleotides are TGTGCCAGCACGGGGCCAGCCCTCTCTGGGGCCAACGTCCTGACTTTC. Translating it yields CASTGPALSGANVLTF.

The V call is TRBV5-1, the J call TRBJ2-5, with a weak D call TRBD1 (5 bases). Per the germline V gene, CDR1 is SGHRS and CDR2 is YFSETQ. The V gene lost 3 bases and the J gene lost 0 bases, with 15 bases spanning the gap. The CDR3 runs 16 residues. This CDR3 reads CASSSAVTVYQETQYF. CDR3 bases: TGCGCCAGCAGCTCCGCCGTGACAGTGTACCAAGAGACCCAGTACTTC. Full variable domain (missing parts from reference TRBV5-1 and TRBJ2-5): KAGVTQTPRYLIKTRGQQVTLSCSPISGHRSVSWYQQTPGQGLQFLFEYFSETQRNKGNFPGRFSGRQFSNSRSEMNVSTLELGDSALYLCASSSAVTVYQETQYFGPGTRLLVL.

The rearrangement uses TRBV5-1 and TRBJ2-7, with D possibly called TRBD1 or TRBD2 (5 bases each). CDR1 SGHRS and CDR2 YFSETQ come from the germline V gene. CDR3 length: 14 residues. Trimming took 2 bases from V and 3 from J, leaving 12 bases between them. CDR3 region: CASSLRGPRYEQYF. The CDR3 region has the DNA TGCGCCAGCAGCTTAAGGGGACCGCGCTACGAGCAGTACTTC.

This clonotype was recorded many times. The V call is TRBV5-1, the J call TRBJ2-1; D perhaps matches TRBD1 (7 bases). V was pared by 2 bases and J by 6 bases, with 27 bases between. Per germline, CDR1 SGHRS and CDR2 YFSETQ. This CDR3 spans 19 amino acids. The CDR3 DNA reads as TGCGCCAGCAGCTTACGGGGAGGTCGAGGGCAGGGGGTACCCAATGAGCAGTTCTTC. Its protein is CASSLRGGRGQGVPNEQFF. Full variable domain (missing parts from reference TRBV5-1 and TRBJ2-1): KAGVTQTPRYLIKTRGQQVTLSCSPISGHRSVSWYQQTPGQGLQFLFEYFSETQRNKGNFPGRFSGRQFSNSRSEMNVSTLELGDSALYLCASSLRGGRGQGVPNEQFFGPGTRLTVL.

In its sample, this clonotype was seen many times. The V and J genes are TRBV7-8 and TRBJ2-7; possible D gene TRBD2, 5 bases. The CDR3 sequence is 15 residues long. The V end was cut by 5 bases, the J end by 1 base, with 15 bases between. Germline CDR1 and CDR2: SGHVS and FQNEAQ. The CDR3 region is CASSGGLGTSYEQYF. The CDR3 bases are TGTGCCAGCAGCGGAGGACTGGGAACTTCCTACGAGCAGTACTTC.

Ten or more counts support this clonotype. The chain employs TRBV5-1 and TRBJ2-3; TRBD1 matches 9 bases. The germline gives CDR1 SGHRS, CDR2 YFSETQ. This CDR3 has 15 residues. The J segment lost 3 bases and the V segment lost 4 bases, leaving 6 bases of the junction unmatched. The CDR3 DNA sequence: TGCGCCAGCAGCACACAGGGGGCGCCGACAGATACGCAGTATTTT. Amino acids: CASSTQGAPTDTQYF.

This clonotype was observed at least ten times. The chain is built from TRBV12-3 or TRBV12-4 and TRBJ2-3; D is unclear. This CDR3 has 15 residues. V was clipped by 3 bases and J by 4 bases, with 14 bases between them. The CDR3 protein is CASSLVGGGADTQYF. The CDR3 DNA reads TGTGCCAGCAGTTTGGTGGGCGGCGGCGCAGATACGCAGTATTTT.

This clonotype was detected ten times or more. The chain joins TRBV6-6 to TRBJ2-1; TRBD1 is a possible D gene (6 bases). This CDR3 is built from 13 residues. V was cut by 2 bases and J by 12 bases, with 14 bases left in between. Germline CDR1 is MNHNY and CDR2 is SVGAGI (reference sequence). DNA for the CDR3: TGTGCCAGCAGTTACGGGCCGGGGACACCGCAGTTCTTC. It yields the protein CASSYGPGTPQFF.

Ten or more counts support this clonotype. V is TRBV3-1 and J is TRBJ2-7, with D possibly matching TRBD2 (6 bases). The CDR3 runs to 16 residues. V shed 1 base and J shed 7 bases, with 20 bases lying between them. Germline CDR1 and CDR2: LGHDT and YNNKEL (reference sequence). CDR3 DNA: TGTGCCAGCAGCCAAGTTGGGGGTGGAGGACTACGAGAGCAGTACTTC. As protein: CASSQVGGGGLREQYF.